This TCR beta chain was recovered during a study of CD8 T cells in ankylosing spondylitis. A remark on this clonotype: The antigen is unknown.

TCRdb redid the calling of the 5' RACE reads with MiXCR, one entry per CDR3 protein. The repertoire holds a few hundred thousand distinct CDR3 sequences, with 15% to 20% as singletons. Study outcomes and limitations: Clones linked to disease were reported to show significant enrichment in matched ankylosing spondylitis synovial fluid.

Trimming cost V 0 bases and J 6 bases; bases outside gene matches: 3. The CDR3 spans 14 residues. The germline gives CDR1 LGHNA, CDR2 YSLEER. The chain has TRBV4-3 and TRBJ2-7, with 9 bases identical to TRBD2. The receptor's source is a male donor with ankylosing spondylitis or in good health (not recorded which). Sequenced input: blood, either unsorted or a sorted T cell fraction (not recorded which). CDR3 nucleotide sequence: TGCGCCAGCAGCCAAGATCTGACTAGCGGCGAGCAGTACTTC. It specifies CASSQDLTSGEQYF.